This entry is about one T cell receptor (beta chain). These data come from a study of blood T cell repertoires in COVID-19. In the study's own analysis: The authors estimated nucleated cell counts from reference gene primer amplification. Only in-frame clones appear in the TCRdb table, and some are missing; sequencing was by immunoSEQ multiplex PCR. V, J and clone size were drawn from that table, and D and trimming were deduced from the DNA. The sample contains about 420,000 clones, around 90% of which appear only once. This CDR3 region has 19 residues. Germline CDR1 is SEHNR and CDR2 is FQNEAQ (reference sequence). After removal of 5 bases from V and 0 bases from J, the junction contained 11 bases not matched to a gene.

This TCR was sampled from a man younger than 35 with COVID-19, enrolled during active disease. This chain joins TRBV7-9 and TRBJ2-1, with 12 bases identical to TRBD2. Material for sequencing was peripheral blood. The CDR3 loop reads CASSAGLAGSRSSYNEQFF. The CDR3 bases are TGTGCCAGCAGCGCCGGACTAGCGGGGTCCCGGAGCTCCTACAATGAGCAGTTCTTC.